Below, 23 T cell receptor beta chains from the same sample are listed, as sequenced in a study of blood T cells in healthy people across ages. Then a second PCR, running roughly 7 to 12 cycles, was carried out with a sample-barcoded 5' primer and a J-beta primer mix. TCRdb processed the 5' RACE reads anew with MiXCR; each CDR3 protein has one entry. The table has 700,000 to 900,000 distinct CDR3 sequences, about 55% seen once; the top ten hold approximately 40%. Sequencing input: blood. The receptors stem from a man at least 80 years old in good health.

This clonotype was seen only a few times. V gene TRBV29-1 combines with J gene TRBJ2-3; TRBD2 aligns across 7 bases. This CDR3 has 12 amino acids. Trimming took 4 bases from V and 4 from J; bases not matched to a gene: 2. Germline V gene sequence: CDR1 SQVTM, CDR2 ANQGSEA. CDR3 in amino acids: CSVGGRADTQYF. In nucleotides, the CDR3 is TGCAGCGTTGGGGGGAGGGCAGATACGCAGTATTTT.

This clonotype turned up a few times. The chain combines TRBV20-1 with TRBJ2-5; 8 bases align to TRBD2. V shed 0 bases, J shed 1 base, and the junction held 4 bases outside the gene matches. Germline lookup yields CDR1 DFQATT and CDR2 SNEGSKA (reference sequence). The CDR3 totals 15 residues. CDR3 in amino acids: CSAREGREAQETQYF. CDR3 nucleotides: TGCAGTGCTAGAGAGGGGCGGGAGGCCCAAGAGACCCAGTACTTC.

The chain links TRBV28 to TRBJ2-3; D is perhaps TRBD1 or TRBD2 (5 bases each). CDR3 size: 17 residues. Germline loops: CDR1 MDHEN, CDR2 SYDVKM. V dropped 6 bases and J dropped 0 bases, with 19 bases sitting between them. For the CDR3, the DNA is TGTGCCAGCAGCCTTGCACCGGGACCCCCTAGCACAGATACGCAGTATTTT. Translation: CASSLAPGPPSTDTQYF.

This sequence joins TRBV3-1 and TRBJ2-7; TRBD1 might be the D (5 bases). In germline, CDR1 is LGHDT, CDR2 YNNKEL (reference sequence). Trimming pared 0 bases from V and 9 bases from J, leaving 15 bases between. This CDR3 is 14 amino acids long. CDR3 sequence (DNA): TGTGCCAGCAGCCAAGACCTCAGGGTGGCGGCGCAGTACTTC. The encoded protein is CASSQDLRVAAQYF.

Only a few counts were recorded for this clonotype. The genes are TRBV10-3 and TRBJ2-3; no reliable D call. The germline V gene encodes CDR1 ENHRY and CDR2 SYGVKD. The CDR3 is 11 amino acids. Trimming removed 6 bases at V and 6 bases at J, with 7 bases between. The CDR3 nucleotides are TGTGCCATCAGGGTCCGCGATACGCAGTATTTT. Its protein is CAIRVRDTQYF.

On this clonotype itself: Since a much larger clone is just one base distant, this may be a read error. The V call is TRBV5-1, the J call TRBJ2-1, with 7 bases lining up with TRBD2. TRBJ2-7 matches the DNA end more closely, so the J call is doubtful. Germline loops: CDR1 SGHRS, CDR2 YFSETQ. The CDR3 totals 16 residues. DNA for the CDR3: TGCGCCAGCAGCCGACTTGCGGGAGCGGCCTACAATGAGCAGTACTTC. It encodes CASSRLAGAAYNEQYF.

In this sample, this clonotype turned up a few times. This sequence joins TRBV3-1 and TRBJ1-1; D is possibly TRBD1 (5 bases). The CDR3 is made up of 15 amino acids. The germline CDR1 and CDR2 sequences are LGHDT and YNNKEL (reference sequence). Trimming cost V 1 base and J 0 bases, with 9 bases left between them. CDR3 protein: CASSQVWGLNTEAFF. The CDR3 nucleotides read TGTGCCAGCAGCCAAGTCTGGGGGTTGAACACTGAAGCTTTCTTT. Variable domain in full (rest from reference TRBV3-1 and TRBJ1-1): DTAVSQTPKYLVTQMGNDKSIKCEQNLGHDTMYWYKQDSKKFLKIMFSYNNKELIINETVPNRFSPKSPDKAHLNLHINSLELGDSAVYFCASSQVWGLNTEAFFGQGTRLTVV.

This clonotype was counted a few times. The chain is built from TRBV25-1 and TRBJ1-2; D remains unclear. From germline, CDR1 is MGHDK and CDR2 SYGVNS. V dropped 7 bases and J dropped 4 bases, with 13 bases sitting between them. The CDR3 covers 13 residues. CDR3 sequence: CASTARGSYGYTF. The CDR3, as DNA: TGTGCCAGCACCGCCCGGGGATCCTATGGCTACACCTTC.

This clonotype appeared a few times. This chain joins TRBV7-6 and TRBJ2-7, with D perhaps TRBD1 (7 bases). Between the trimmed V and J ends, which lost 0 bases and 2 bases, there was a span of 11 bases. This CDR3 is 15 amino acids long. CDR1 and CDR2 from the germline V gene are SGHVS and FNYEAQ. CDR3 amino acids: CASSLAEGAAYEQYF. CDR3 in DNA: TGTGCCAGCAGCTTAGCGGAGGGGGCAGCCTACGAGCAGTACTTC.

The chain combines TRBV14 with TRBJ2-7; TRBD2 matches 11 bases. Germline-derived CDR1 and CDR2 are SGHDN and FVKESK. V dropped 3 bases and J dropped 0; count of bases not matched to a gene: 4. The CDR3 is made up of 16 amino acids. DNA for the CDR3: TGTGCCAGCAGCCATATAGCGGGGGGGAGCTCCTACGAGCAGTACTTC. Encoded protein: CASSHIAGGSSYEQYF.

The chain carries TRBV5-1 and TRBJ1-2; possible D gene TRBD1, 6 bases. Germline V gene data show CDR1 as SGHRS and CDR2 as YFSETQ. There are 12 residues in the CDR3. V gave up 7 bases and J gave up 0 bases, with 7 bases separating them. The CDR3 sequence: CASRDTNYGYTF. The CDR3 DNA follows: TGCGCCAGCCGGGACACTAACTATGGCTACACCTTC.

Points on this clonotype: A much larger clone lies one base from this, so it may be a read error. J is TRBJ1-5 and V is TRBV7-2; D not resolved. This CDR3 has 13 residues. With 5 bases removed from V and 5 bases from J, the gap between germline ends came to 10 bases. Germline V lookup: CDR1 SGHTA, CDR2 FQGNSA. CDR3 DNA: TGTGCCAGCAGCGTATTGGTCGATCAGCCCCAGCATTTT. As protein: CASSVLVDQPQHF. The variable domain in full, with the rest retrieved from reference TRBV7-2 and TRBJ1-5, is GAGVSQSPSNKVTEKGKDVELRCDPISGHTALYWYRQSLGQGLEFLIYFQGNSAPDKSGLPSDRFSAERTGGSVSTLTIQRTQQEDSAVYLCASSVLVDQPQHFGDGTRLSIL.

This clonotype was counted only a few times. The chain has TRBV29-1 and TRBJ2-7; D could derive from TRBD1 or TRBD2 (5 bases each). Germline CDR1 is SQVTM and CDR2 is ANQGSEA. This CDR3 spans 13 amino acids. V lost 6 bases and J lost 6, with 18 bases in between. Here the CDR3 reads CSVRAPGAAEQYF. The CDR3 DNA follows: TGCAGCGTCCGCGCCCCCGGGGCGGCCGAGCAGTACTTC.

This clonotype was counted ten times or more. The V and J genes are TRBV13 and TRBJ1-1; TRBD1 matches at 7 bases. Unmatched junction bases numbered 5, after V lost 3 bases and J lost 7 bases. Germline loops: CDR1 PRHDT, CDR2 FYEKMQ (reference sequence). The CDR3 covers 13 residues. The CDR3 sequence: CASSFVWDSEAFF. In DNA, the CDR3 is TGTGCCAGCAGCTTTGTTTGGGACAGTGAAGCTTTCTTT.

This chain joins TRBV5-1 and TRBJ2-7; possibly TRBD1 for D (6 bases). The CDR3 runs 15 residues. Germline CDR1 is SGHRS and CDR2 is YFSETQ. Trimming removed 0 bases at V and 6 bases at J, with 16 bases between. The CDR3: CASSLEGQGLGEQYF. As DNA, the CDR3 is TGCGCCAGCAGCTTGGAGGGGCAGGGGTTGGGCGAGCAGTACTTC.

The V gene is TRBV29-1, the J gene TRBJ2-2; D may match TRBD1 or TRBD2 (7 bases each). This CDR3 has 15 amino acids. CDR1 and CDR2 (germline): SQVTM, ANQGSEA. The V end was cut by 5 bases, the J end by 6 bases, with 19 bases between. In DNA, the CDR3 is TGCAGCGTTCCTAGGGAGGGGGCAACCTCCGGGGAGCTGTTTTTT. Protein product: CSVPREGATSGELFF.

CDR3: CASSLFSGLAGPLVSYNEQFF. In DNA, the CDR3 is TGTGCCAGCAGCTTATTTTCGGGACTAGCGGGCCCACTTGTATCCTACAATGAGCAGTTCTTC. The chain joins TRBV11-2 to TRBJ2-1; 12 nucleotides agree with TRBD2. Germline trimming cut 2 bases from V and 1 base from J; bases unmatched to any gene: 15. The CDR3 spans 21 residues. Germline V lookup: CDR1 SGHAT, CDR2 FQNNGV.

The V and J genes are TRBV5-4 and TRBJ2-4; tentative D call: TRBD2 (6 bases). The closer fit of TRBJ2-7 to the DNA end suggests the J call may be wrong. Germline CDR1 is SGHNT and CDR2 is YYREEE (reference sequence). The CDR3 is 14 residues long. CDR3 loop: CASSSEGNNYEQYF. DNA of the CDR3: TGTGCCAGCAGCTCGGAGGGGAACAACTACGAGCAGTACTTC.

CDR3: CSVRRDPLEEQYF. CDR3 nucleotides: TGCAGTGTCAGGCGGGACCCTCTTGAGGAGCAGTACTTC. The chain uses TRBV20-1 and TRBJ2-4; possibly TRBD2 for D (6 bases). This CDR3 is built from 13 residues. The germline V and J ends were trimmed by 7 bases and 13 bases, with 23 bases remaining between them. In germline, CDR1 is DFQATT, CDR2 SNEGSKA (reference sequence).

The chain carries TRBV6-1 and TRBJ2-2; D is perhaps TRBD2 (5 bases). This CDR3 spans 14 amino acids. V lost 6 bases to trimming and J lost 5 bases, with 13 bases between them. CDR1 and CDR2 from the germline V gene are MNHNS and SASEGT. CDR3 in amino acids: CASRRAAKTGELFF. The CDR3 DNA reads as TGTGCCAGCAGGAGGGCAGCCAAGACCGGGGAGCTGTTTTTT.

This clonotype was observed a handful of times. The chain carries TRBV9 and TRBJ2-5; TRBD2 aligns across 8 bases. V shed 4 bases, J shed 5 bases, and the junction held 16 bases outside the gene matches. Germline values: CDR1 SGDLS, CDR2 YYNGEE. The CDR3 runs to 17 residues. Here the CDR3 reads CASSPRTSLEIWETQYF. The DNA for the CDR3 is TGTGCCAGCAGCCCAAGGACTAGCCTCGAGATTTGGGAGACCCAGTACTTC.

This chain links TRBV20-1 with TRBJ2-1; D call uncertain. V was trimmed by 4 bases and J by 4 bases, leaving 17 bases between them. CDR1 is DFQATT and CDR2 is SNEGSKA in the germline V gene (reference sequence). CDR3 length equals 15 residues. CDR3 residues: CSAKPVQPIYNEQFF. CDR3 coding DNA: TGCAGTGCTAAACCTGTTCAACCAATATACAATGAGCAGTTCTTC.

V usage is TRBV6-5 and J usage is TRBJ2-7; 8 positions agree with TRBD2. The CDR3 loop spans 14 amino acids. In germline, CDR1 is MNHEY, CDR2 SVGAGI. The CDR3 region has the DNA TGTGTGGCTCGGGGGGGGATTTCCTACAATGAGCAGTACTTC. It yields the protein CVARGGISYNEQYF.